This T cell receptor (beta chain) was obtained from a study of cytomegalovirus exposure and HLA in healthy donors. This clone occurred a few times. V shed 6 bases, J shed 3 bases, and the junction held 5 bases outside the gene matches. Germline CDR1 reads MDHEN; CDR2 reads SYDVKM. The CDR3 runs 13 residues. It was with 60 Vbeta and 13 Jbeta primers that the PCR ran. Using immunoSEQ multiplex PCR, the repertoire was profiled, and TCRdb retains in-frame clones only, with some absent. The sample lists over 150,000 clones, 65% to 75% occurring once. This rearrangement joins TRBV28 to TRBJ2-7; 7 bases are shared with TRBD1. Input material: PBMCs. The TCR comes from a man younger than 45 in good health and CMV-seronegative. CDR3 DNA: TGTGCCAGCAGAGAAGGACAGGACTACGAGCAGTACTTC. Protein: CASREGQDYEQYF.